Described below is a single T cell receptor beta chain sequence and its context. Its binding antigen is unknown. Base qualities are not provided; no much larger clone lies one nucleotide away. After about 9 days of culture, CD4+ T cells were isolated with the EasySep CD4+ T cell isolation kit. Convalescent patients had PCR-confirmed SARS-CoV-2 infection between March and December 2020, before Alpha, Beta and Delta variants emerged in the United States. Half of the culture medium was replaced with fresh IL-2-containing medium on days 3 and 7. Each peptide stimulation condition was cultured in triplicate wells unless otherwise noted. PBMC were separated from whole blood using Ficoll-Paque Plus gradient centrifugation and were then either cryopreserved at -140C or used fresh. The QIAamp micro DNA kit was used to extract genomic DNA from the cultured CD4+ T cells. Inclusive of the bounding cysteine and phenylalanine, the CDR3 is 16 residues long. This entry keeps only the CDR3 DNA: 48 bases, framed from base 1. CDR1 and CDR2 are read off the germline V gene as MNHEY and SVGAGI. V is trimmed back by 2 bases and J by 5 bases, and the junction contains 8 bases that no gene match accounts for.

The library was produced with the immunoSEQ multiplex PCR assay. DNA from the cultured, isolated CD4+ T cells was subjected to TCR beta CDR3 sequencing. Per the original workflow: Non-productive TCR sequences were removed and reads were trimmed to the CDR3 region, keeping CDR3s of at least 7 amino acids. The MANAFEST web app was used to pick out antigen-specific clonotypes by comparing their expansion in peptide wells with that in reference cultures. For clones to be considered positive, expansion at FDR<0.05 versus reference and all other wells, an odds ratio above 5, and a frequency above 0.1% in two replicate wells were required. A clonotype was defined as cross-reactive if the clonotype was significantly expanded both in SARS-CoV-2 spike wells and in at least one common cold coronavirus spike condition. CDR3 similarity was assessed by Levenshtein distance using the stringdist R package, and unrooted trees were constructed with ape in R 3.6.1. In TCRdb, the immuneACCESS table is reduced to in-frame sequences with V and J assigned. These tables do not hold every clone; where another copy was compared, an unresolved V gene accounts for under half, and the others remain unexplained. The V and J calls and clone size come from that table; D and trimming were worked out from the DNA. Across this sample there are around 45,000 clones, with roughly three quarters seen only once. The ten top clones hold about 12% of the sample.

The data were obtained in a study of vaccination effects on CD4 cells after COVID-19 (dated by TCRdb to between 2021 and 2024). About the investigation overall: The ViraFEST assay stimulated PBMC with viral peptide pools and then used TCR sequencing to identify antigen-specific CD4+ T cell clonotypes by expansion. Participants received two doses of either the BNT162b2 or the mRNA-1273 mRNA SARS-CoV-2 vaccine. Pre-vaccine samples were collected from a couple of convalescent patients 16 days and one week before the first dose, corresponding to 142 and 148 days after COVID-19 diagnosis. Two million PBMC per well were cultured in IMDM with about 4.8% human AB serum, 10 IU/ml IL-2 and gentamicin, plus 10 ug/ml peptides. The study compared SARS-CoV-2 spike-specific CD4+ TCR repertoires before and after mRNA vaccination in COVID-19 convalescent patients and infection-naive vaccine recipients. Altogether, 10 COVID-19 convalescent patients and 4 SARS-CoV-2-naive healthy vaccine recipients made up the full study. In the study, cultures from other donors were sequenced using the Oncomine TCR Beta short-read assay on an Illumina iSeq 100. Overall study outcomes, separate from this receptor: Only a small number of convalescent patients were included, and no early post-infection timepoints were available, which limited the study. In convalescent patients, the post-vaccine spike-reactive repertoire was composed mainly of new vaccine-induced clones that were largely distinct from infection-induced clones. At late post-vaccination timepoints, both infection-induced and vaccine-induced clones showed marked clonal contraction, consistent with waning T cell responses.

The chain employs TRBV6-5 and TRBJ2-1; 8 bases in the junction line up with TRBD2. Sequenced material: CD4+ T cells from PBMCs cultured without peptide, taken before COVID-19 vaccination. This clonotype was sampled from a human donor who had a prior SARS-CoV-2 infection. Here is the DNA: TGTGCCAGCAGTTACACTAGCGGAGGATGGGACAATGAGCAGTTCTTC. Translated, it reads CASSYTSGGWDNEQFF.